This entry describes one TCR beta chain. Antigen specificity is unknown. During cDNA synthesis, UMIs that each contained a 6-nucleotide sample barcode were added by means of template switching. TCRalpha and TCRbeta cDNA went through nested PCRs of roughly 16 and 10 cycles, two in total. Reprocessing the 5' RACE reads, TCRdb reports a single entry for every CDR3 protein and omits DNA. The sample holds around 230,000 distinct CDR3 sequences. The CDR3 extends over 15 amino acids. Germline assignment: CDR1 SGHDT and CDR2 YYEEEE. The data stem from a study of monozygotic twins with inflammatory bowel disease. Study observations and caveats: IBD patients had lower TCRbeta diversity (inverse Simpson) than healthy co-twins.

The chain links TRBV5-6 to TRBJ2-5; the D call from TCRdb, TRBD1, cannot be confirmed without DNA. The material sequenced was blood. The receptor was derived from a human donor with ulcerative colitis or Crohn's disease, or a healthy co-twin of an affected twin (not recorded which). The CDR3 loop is CASTGRGPQGETQYF.